These 7 T cell receptor beta chains were all obtained from the same sample, sequenced in a study of T cells in localized non-small cell lung cancer. Clones were read by immunoSEQ multiplex PCR, and TCRdb kept only the in-frame ones, dropping some. Of more than 1,500 clones listed, about 18% are singletons. Sequencing was performed on lung tumor tissue, taken before any cancer treatment. These receptors all stem from a man aged 35-75 years with stage I lung adenocarcinoma.

This clone was seen more than once but under ten times. The rearrangement joins TRBV12-2 to TRBJ2-7. TRBV12-2 is a pseudogene. The CDR3 length is 15 residues. CDR3 in amino acids: CASRPPGPLRWEQYF. The CDR3 DNA reads TGTGCAAGTCGGCCTCCGGGCCCCCTGAGGTGGGAGCAGTACTTC.

By frequency in the sample, this clone is medium-sized. The V and J genes are TRBV9 and TRBJ2-7; D perhaps matches TRBD1 (6 bases). V was pared by 4 bases and J by 1 base, with 9 bases between. From germline, CDR1 is SGDLS and CDR2 YYNGEE. The CDR3 runs to 13 residues. The CDR3 region is CASSLDRSYEQYF. Written as DNA, the CDR3 is TGTGCCAGCAGCCTCGACAGGTCCTACGAGCAGTACTTC.

This clone is judged medium-sized. V gene TRBV11-3 combines with J gene TRBJ2-6; D is possibly TRBD1 (6 bases). Germline V CDR1 and CDR2: SGHNT, YENEEA. CDR3 length: 15 residues. Trimming stripped 3 bases from V and 3 bases from J, with 9 bases between. The CDR3 region is CASSLTGFGANVLTF. CDR3 DNA sequence: TGTGCCAGCAGCTTGACAGGTTTTGGGGCCAACGTCCTGACTTTC.

By sample fraction, this clone is medium-sized. The CDR3, as DNA: TGTGCCAGCAGTATGGACAGGGCGGGTACTGAAGCTTTCTTT. Translation gives CASSMDRAGTEAFF. The J gene is TRBJ1-1, the V gene TRBV28; TRBD1 matches 8 bases. The V segment lost 5 bases and the J segment 5 bases; nucleotides outside the gene matches: 7. The germline V gene has CDR1 MDHEN and CDR2 SYDVKM. This CDR3 comprises 14 residues.

The table lists this clone with a few counts. The chain links TRBV6-8 to TRBJ2-7, with D unclear. The CDR3 runs 14 residues. Trimming left V 0 bases short and J 4 bases short, with 10 bases between. Germline V gene sequence: CDR1 MNHGY, CDR2 SAAAGT. CDR3 in amino acids: CASSYSGTAYEQYF. The CDR3 DNA reads TGTGCCAGCAGTTACTCCGGAACAGCGTACGAGCAGTACTTC.

The rearrangement joins TRBV28 to TRBJ1-2; D is ambiguous. The V and J ends lost 6 bases and 4 bases respectively, with 12 bases between them. This CDR3 region has 13 residues. CDR1 MDHEN and CDR2 SYDVKM come from the germline V gene. In nucleotides, the CDR3 is TGTGCCAGCAGAACACTAGCTATCTATGGCTACACCTTC. Protein sequence: CASRTLAIYGYTF.

Only a few counts were recorded for this clone. The chain carries TRBV6-8 and TRBJ2-2; 7 nucleotides align to TRBD1. In germline, CDR1 is MNHGY, CDR2 SAAAGT. The CDR3 consists of 16 residues. The V and J ends lost 5 bases and 5 bases, in that order; junction bases with no gene match: 11. CDR3 in DNA: TGTGCCAGCAGTCTCCCCCGGACAGGTGGGACCGGGGAGCTGTTTTTT. Translating it yields CASSLPRTGGTGELFF.